This TCR beta chain was identified during a study of OX40 agonist ivuxolimab in advanced cancers. Across the study: Under the entry rules, prior anti-PD-1, anti-PD-L1 or anti-CTLA-4 therapy was allowed, and 40% had some. Among those treated, three patients had partial responses, one with hepatocellular carcinoma and two with cutaneous melanoma.

Clones were sequenced by immunoSEQ multiplex PCR, and TCRdb holds only the in-frame ones, with some missing. The sample records about 94,000 clones, more than 85% being singletons. This CDR3 spans 11 amino acids. Germline values: CDR1 SQVTM, CDR2 ANQGSEA. The germline V and J ends were trimmed by 6 bases and 3 bases, with 6 bases remaining between them. It was autoimmune disease history or systemic immunosuppression that excluded patients. This rearrangement joins TRBV29-1 to TRBJ2-1; D remains ambiguous. The sample in question was CD4+ or CD8+ T cells sorted from blood, obtained in a trial of the OX40 agonist ivuxolimab. The origin of this receptor is an adult with an advanced solid tumor such as melanoma, head and neck, liver or kidney cancer. The CDR3 bases are TGCAGCGTACCGCACTACAATGAGCAGTTCTTC. Residues: CSVPHYNEQFF.